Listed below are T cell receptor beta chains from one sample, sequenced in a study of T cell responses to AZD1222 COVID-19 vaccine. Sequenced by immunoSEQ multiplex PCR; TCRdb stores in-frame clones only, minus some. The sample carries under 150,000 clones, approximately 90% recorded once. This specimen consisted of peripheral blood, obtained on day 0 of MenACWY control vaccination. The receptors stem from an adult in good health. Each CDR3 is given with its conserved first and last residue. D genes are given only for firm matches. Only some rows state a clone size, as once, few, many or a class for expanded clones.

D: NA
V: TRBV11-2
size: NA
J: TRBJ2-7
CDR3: CASSLVSSYEQYF
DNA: TGTGCCAGCAGCTTAGTGTCGTCCTACGAGCAGTACTTC

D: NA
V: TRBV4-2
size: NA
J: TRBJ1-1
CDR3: CASTPGPKVPEAFF
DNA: TGTGCCAGCACCCCTGGTCCAAAAGTCCCTGAAGCTTTCTTT

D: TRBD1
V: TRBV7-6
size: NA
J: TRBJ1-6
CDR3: CASSLAGTDNSPLHF
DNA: TGTGCCAGCAGCTTAGCTGGGACAGATAATTCACCCCTCCACTTT

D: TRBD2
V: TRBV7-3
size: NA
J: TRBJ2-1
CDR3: CASSFSRGGSYNEQFF
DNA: TGTGCCAGCAGCTTCTCCCGCGGGGGCTCCTACAATGAGCAGTTCTTC

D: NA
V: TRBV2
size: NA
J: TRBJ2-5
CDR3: CASSELLRWYLWTQYF
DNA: TGTGCCAGCAGCGAACTCCTTCGATGGTACTTATGGACCCAGTACTTC

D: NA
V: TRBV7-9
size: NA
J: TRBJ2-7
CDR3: CASSDTLSLEQYF
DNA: TGTGCCAGCAGCGACACCCTATCTCTCGAGCAGTACTTC

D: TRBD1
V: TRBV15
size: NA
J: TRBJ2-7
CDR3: CATSRWTGVNEQYF
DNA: TGTGCCACCAGCAGATGGACAGGGGTAAACGAGCAGTACTTC

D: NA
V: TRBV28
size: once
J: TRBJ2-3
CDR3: CASSFFSASGVVGALGGDTQYF
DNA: TGTGCCAGCAGTTTTTTCTCTGCGTCTGGGGTAGTCGGTGCCTTAGGAGGGGATACGCAGTATTTT

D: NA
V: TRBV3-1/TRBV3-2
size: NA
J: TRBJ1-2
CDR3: CASSQEGSNYGYTF
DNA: TGTGCCAGCAGCCAAGAGGGCAGTAACTATGGCTACACCTTC

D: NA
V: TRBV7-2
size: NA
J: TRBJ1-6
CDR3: CASSIFSYNSPLHF
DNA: TGTGCCAGCAGTATCTTCAGCTATAATTCACCCCTCCACTTT

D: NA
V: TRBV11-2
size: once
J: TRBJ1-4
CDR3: CASSFPGDGNEKLFF
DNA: TGTGCCAGCAGCTTCCCGGGGGACGGTAATGAAAAACTGTTTTTT

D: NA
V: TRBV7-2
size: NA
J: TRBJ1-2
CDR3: CASSLGTANYGYTF
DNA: TGTGCCAGCAGCTTAGGGACAGCTAACTATGGCTACACCTTC

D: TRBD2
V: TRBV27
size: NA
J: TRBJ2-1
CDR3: CASRRTGTSGGAEQFF
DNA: TGTGCCAGCAGACGGACCGGGACTAGCGGGGGGGCTGAGCAGTTCTTC

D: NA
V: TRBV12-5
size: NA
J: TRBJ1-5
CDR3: CASGLEAGPYSNQPQHF
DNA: TGTGCTAGTGGTTTGGAGGCGGGCCCTTATAGCAATCAGCCCCAGCATTTT

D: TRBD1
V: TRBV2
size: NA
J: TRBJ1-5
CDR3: CASSQDRRNQPQHF
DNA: TGTGCCAGCTCTCAGGACAGGCGTAATCAGCCCCAGCATTTT

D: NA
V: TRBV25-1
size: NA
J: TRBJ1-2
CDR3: CASSERWADRQGYTF
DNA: TGTGCCAGCAGTGAACGTTGGGCGGACAGACAGGGCTACACCTTC

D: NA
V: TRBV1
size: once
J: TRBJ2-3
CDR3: CTSSQGRDGPFVTDTQYF
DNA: TGCACCAGCAGCCAAGGGCGGGACGGGCCTTTCGTCACAGATACGCAGTATTTT

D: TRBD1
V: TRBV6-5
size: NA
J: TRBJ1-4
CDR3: CASMEGAWEKLFF
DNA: TGTGCCAGCATGGAGGGGGCTTGGGAAAAACTGTTTTTT

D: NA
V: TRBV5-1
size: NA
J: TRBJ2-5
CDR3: CASKKSGDQETQYF
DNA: TGCGCCAGCAAGAAGTCAGGGGACCAAGAGACCCAGTACTTC

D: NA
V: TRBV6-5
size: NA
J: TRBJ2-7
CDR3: CASSYTGTSRGEQYF
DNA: TGTGCCAGCAGTTACACGGGGACTTCCCGGGGCGAGCAGTACTTC

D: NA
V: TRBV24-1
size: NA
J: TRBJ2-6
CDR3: CATSDSLGQADGGANVLTF
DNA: TGTGCCACCAGTGATTCTTTGGGCCAGGCGGACGGAGGGGCCAACGTCCTGACTTTC

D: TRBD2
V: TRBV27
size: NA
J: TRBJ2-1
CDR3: CASSLGRGDEQFF
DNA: TGTGCCAGCAGTTTGGGGAGGGGCGATGAGCAGTTCTTC

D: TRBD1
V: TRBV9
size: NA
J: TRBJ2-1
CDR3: CASSPWTGGSEQFF
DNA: TGTGCCAGCAGCCCCTGGACAGGGGGCAGCGAGCAGTTCTTC

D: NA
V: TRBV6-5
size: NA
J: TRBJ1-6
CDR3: CASSPRTAIISPLHF
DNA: TGTGCCAGCAGCCCGAGGACAGCCATAATTTCACCCCTCCACTTT

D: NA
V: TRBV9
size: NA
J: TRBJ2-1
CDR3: CASSVGDNEQFF
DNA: TGTGCCAGCAGCGTAGGGGACAATGAGCAGTTCTTC

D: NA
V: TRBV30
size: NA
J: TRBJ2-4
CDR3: CAWSSQNIQYF
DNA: TGTGCCTGGAGTAGCCAAAACATTCAGTACTTC

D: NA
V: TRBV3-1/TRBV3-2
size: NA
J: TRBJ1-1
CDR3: CASSPRTVYDTEAFF
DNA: TGTGCCAGCAGCCCCCGGACAGTTTATGACACTGAAGCTTTCTTT

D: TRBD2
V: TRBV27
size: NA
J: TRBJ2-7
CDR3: CASSQGTSGEEQYF
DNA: TGTGCCAGCAGCCAGGGGACTAGCGGGGAAGAGCAGTACTTC

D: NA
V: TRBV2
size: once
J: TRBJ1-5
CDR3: CASSDPRDRRANQPQHF
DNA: TGTGCCAGCAGTGATCCTCGGGACCGCCGAGCCAATCAGCCCCAGCATTTT

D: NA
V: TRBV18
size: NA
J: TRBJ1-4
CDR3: CASSTGPREKLFF
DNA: TGTGCCAGCTCAACAGGGCCGAGGGAAAAACTGTTTTTT

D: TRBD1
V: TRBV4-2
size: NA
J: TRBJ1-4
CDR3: CASTRRQGLDEKLFF
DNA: TGTGCCAGCACTCGGCGACAGGGATTAGACGAAAAACTGTTTTTT

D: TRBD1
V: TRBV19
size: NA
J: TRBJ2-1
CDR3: CASSPLDRESNEQFF
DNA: TGTGCCAGTAGTCCATTGGACAGGGAAAGTAATGAGCAGTTCTTC